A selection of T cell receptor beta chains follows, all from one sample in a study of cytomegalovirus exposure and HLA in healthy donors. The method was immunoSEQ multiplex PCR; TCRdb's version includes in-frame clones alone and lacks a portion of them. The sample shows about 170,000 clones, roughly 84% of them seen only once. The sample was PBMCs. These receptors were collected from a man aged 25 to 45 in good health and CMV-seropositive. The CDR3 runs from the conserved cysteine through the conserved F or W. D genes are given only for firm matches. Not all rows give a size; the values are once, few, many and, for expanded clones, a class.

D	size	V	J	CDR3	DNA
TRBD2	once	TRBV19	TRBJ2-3	CASSGPGTSGIPSTDTQYF	TGTGCCAGTAGTGGTCCGGGGACTAGCGGGATCCCTAGCACAGATACGCAGTATTTT
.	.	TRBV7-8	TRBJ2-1	CASSLPRVGGEQFF	TGTGCCAGCAGCCTACCAAGAGTGGGAGGTGAGCAGTTCTTC
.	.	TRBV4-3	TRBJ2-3	CSSSQDRFVSTDTQYF	TGCTCCAGCAGCCAAGATCGGTTTGTGAGCACAGATACGCAGTATTTT
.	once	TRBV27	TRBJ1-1	CASSLFTGNTEAFF	TGTGCCAGCAGTTTATTTACGGGGAACACTGAAGCTTTCTTT
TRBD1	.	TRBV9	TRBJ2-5	CASSVQGTGGVGETQYF	TGTGCCAGCAGCGTACAAGGGACAGGGGGCGTCGGAGAGACCCAGTACTTC
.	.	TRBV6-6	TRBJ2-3	CASSYFDRGGADTQYF	TGTGCCAGCAGTTACTTTGACAGGGGAGGGGCAGATACGCAGTATTTT
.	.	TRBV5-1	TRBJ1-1	CASSLGGGTEAFF	TGCGCCAGCAGCTTGGGGGGGGGCACTGAAGCTTTCTTT
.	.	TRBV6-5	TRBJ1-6	CASSYGRAVSPLHF	TGTGCCAGCAGTTACGGCAGGGCCGTTTCACCCCTCCACTTT
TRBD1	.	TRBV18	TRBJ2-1	CASSSRTGGSYNEQFF	TGTGCCAGCTCATCCAGGACAGGGGGCTCCTACAATGAGCAGTTCTTC
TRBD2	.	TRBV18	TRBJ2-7	CASSPSGAEQYF	TGTGCCAGCTCACCAAGCGGGGCCGAGCAGTACTTC
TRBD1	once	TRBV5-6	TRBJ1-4	CASSDPGTGDEKLFF	TGTGCCAGCAGCGACCCCGGGACAGGGGATGAAAAACTGTTTTTT
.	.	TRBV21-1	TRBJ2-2	CASSKDPLSAGFRTGELFF	TGTGCCAGCAGCAAAGACCCCTTGAGTGCCGGGTTCCGCACCGGGGAGCTGTTTTTT
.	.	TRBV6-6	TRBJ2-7	CASRQGKGEQYF	TGTGCCAGCAGACAGGGTAAGGGCGAGCAGTACTTC
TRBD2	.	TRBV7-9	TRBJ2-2	CASSGTSGRSKGELFF	TGTGCCAGCAGCGGGACTAGCGGGAGGAGTAAAGGGGAGCTGTTTTTT
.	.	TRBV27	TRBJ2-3	CASSLNGNTDTQYF	TGTGCCAGCAGTTTAAACGGGAACACAGATACGCAGTATTTT
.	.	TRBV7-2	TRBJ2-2	CASSLGRTGELFF	TGTGCCAGCAGCTTGGGGAGGACCGGGGAGCTGTTTTTT
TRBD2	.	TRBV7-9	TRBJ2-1	CASSLVAGAYNEQFF	TGTGCCAGCAGCTTAGTAGCGGGGGCCTACAATGAGCAGTTCTTC
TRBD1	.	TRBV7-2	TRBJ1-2	CATSRDRNNYGYTF	TGTGCCACCTCCCGGGACAGAAATAACTATGGCTACACCTTC
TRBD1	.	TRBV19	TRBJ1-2	CASSRDRGQLGYTF	TGTGCCAGTAGTAGAGACAGGGGGCAGCTGGGCTACACCTTC
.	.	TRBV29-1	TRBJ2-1	CSVEERRLTNEQFF	TGCAGCGTTGAAGAACGACGACTAACCAATGAGCAGTTCTTC
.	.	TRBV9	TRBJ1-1	CASSVDGKTNTEAFF	TGTGCCAGCAGCGTAGACGGGAAGACGAACACTGAAGCTTTCTTT
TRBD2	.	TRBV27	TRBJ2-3	CASRGLADTDTQYF	TGTGCCAGCAGGGGACTAGCAGACACAGATACGCAGTATTTT
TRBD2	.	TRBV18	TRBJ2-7	CASSPGLAGDYEQYF	TGTGCCAGCTCACCCGGACTAGCGGGTGATTACGAGCAGTACTTC
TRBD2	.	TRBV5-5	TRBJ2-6	CASSQNSGNSGANVLTF	TGTGCCAGCAGCCAAAATAGCGGGAACTCTGGGGCCAACGTCCTGACTTTC
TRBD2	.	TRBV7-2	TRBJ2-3	CVSRAGGSSTDTQYF	TGTGTGTCCCGGGCGGGAGGATCTAGCACAGATACGCAGTATTTT
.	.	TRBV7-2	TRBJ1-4	CASSSRDIREKLFF	TGTGCCAGCAGCTCCCGGGACATAAGGGAAAAACTGTTTTTT
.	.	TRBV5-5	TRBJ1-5	CASSLTPGSNQPQHF	TGTGCCAGCAGCTTGACGCCCGGGAGCAATCAGCCCCAGCATTTT
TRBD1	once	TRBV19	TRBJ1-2	CATQTGGYGYTF	TGTGCCACCCAGACAGGGGGCTATGGCTACACCTTC
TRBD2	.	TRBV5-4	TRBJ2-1	CASSLAGGRVDNEQFF	TGTGCCAGCAGCTTGGCCGGCGGGAGGGTCGACAATGAGCAGTTCTTC
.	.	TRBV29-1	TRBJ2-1	CSAPLTGGNEQFF	TGCAGCGCTCCCTTGACAGGCGGCAATGAGCAGTTCTTC
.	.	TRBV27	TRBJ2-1	CASSPRGDGTEQFF	TGTGCCAGCAGCCCCCGGGGGGACGGGACAGAGCAGTTCTTC
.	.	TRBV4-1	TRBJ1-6	CASSTGDDLPLHF	TGCGCCAGCAGCACGGGGGATGACTTACCCCTCCACTTT
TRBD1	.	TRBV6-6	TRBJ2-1	CASSYSDRDNEQFF	TGTGCCAGCAGTTACTCGGACAGGGACAATGAGCAGTTCTTC
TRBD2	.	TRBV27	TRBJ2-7	CASSGPRGSGGEQYF	TGTGCCAGCAGTGGGCCGCGCGGGAGCGGCGGCGAGCAGTACTTC
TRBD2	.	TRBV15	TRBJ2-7	CATSRGLAGGWEQYF	TGTGCCACCAGCAGAGGCCTAGCGGGAGGTTGGGAGCAGTACTTC
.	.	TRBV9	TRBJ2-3	CASSVGRSGYTDTQYF	TGTGCCAGCAGCGTAGGAAGGTCGGGGTACACAGATACGCAGTATTTT
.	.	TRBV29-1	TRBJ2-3	CSVDGRERTDTQYF	TGCAGCGTTGACGGCAGGGAACGGACAGATACGCAGTATTTT
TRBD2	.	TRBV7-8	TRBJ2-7	CASSFWREDGEQYF	TGTGCCAGCAGCTTTTGGCGGGAGGACGGCGAGCAGTACTTC
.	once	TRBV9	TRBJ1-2	CASSARQLGREGYTF	TGTGCCAGCAGCGCACGACAGTTAGGGCGGGAGGGCTACACCTTC
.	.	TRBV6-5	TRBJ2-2	CASSYRSRLNTGELFF	TGTGCCAGCAGTTACCGGTCCCGCCTTAACACCGGGGAGCTGTTTTTT
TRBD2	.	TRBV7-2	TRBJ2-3	CASSFSGGSGRGDTQYF	TGTGCCAGCAGCTTTTCGGGTGGTAGCGGGAGGGGAGATACGCAGTATTTT
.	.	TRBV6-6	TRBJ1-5	CASTLNSNQPQHF	TGTGCCAGCACCTTAAATAGCAATCAGCCCCAGCATTTT
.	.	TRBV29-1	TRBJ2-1	CSAADNSFGQFF	TGCAGCGCTGCGGACAATTCCTTTGGGCAGTTCTTC
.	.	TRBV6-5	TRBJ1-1	CASSPSAGTGAFF	TGTGCCAGCAGCCCGTCGGCGGGGACGGGAGCTTTCTTT
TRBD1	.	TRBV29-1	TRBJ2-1	CRLIKRTGNLFF	TGCAGGCTAATAAAAAGGACAGGGAATCTGTTCTTC
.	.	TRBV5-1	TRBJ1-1	CASRVGDWNSEAFF	TGCGCCAGCCGTGTAGGGGATTGGAATTCTGAAGCTTTCTTT
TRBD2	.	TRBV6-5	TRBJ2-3	CASRYTSGRADTQYF	TGTGCCAGCAGATACACTAGCGGGAGGGCAGATACGCAGTATTTT
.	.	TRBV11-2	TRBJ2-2	CASSLVRYTGELFF	TGTGCCAGCAGCTTAGTTCGGTACACCGGGGAGCTGTTTTTT
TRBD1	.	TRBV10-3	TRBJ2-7	CATLIMTGGPYEQYF	TGTGCCACCCTAATTATGACAGGGGGCCCCTACGAGCAGTACTTC
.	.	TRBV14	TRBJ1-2	CASSPLGLGDRSLQGHGYTF	TGTGCCAGCAGCCCGTTGGGTTTAGGGGATCGCAGCCTTCAGGGGCATGGCTACACCTTC
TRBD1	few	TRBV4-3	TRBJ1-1	CASSQATTGARTEAFF	TGCGCCAGCAGCCAGGCGACGACAGGGGCCCGCACTGAAGCTTTCTTT
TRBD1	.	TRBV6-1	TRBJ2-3	CATGGQDTDTQYF	TGTGCCACCGGGGGACAGGACACAGATACGCAGTATTTT
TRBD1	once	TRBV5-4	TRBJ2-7	CASSLERTGGEKGNYEQYF	TGTGCCAGCAGCTTGGAGCGGACAGGGGGAGAAAAAGGGAACTACGAGCAGTACTTC
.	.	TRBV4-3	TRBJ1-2	CASSQDSRAGFNYGYTF	TGCGCCAGCAGCCAAGACTCCAGGGCCGGTTTTAACTATGGCTACACCTTC
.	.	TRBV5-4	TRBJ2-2	CASSFGTGELFF	TGTGCCAGCAGCTTCGGCACCGGGGAGCTGTTTTTT
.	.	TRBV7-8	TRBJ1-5	CASSPGAAQPQHF	TGTGCCAGCTCGCCAGGGGCCGCACAGCCCCAGCATTTT
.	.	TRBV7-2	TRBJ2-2	CASGGSGNTGELFF	TGTGCCAGCGGGGGTAGCGGGAACACCGGGGAGCTGTTTTTT
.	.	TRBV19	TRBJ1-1	CASSIAVGTEAFF	TGTGCCAGTAGTATCGCAGTCGGGACTGAAGCTTTCTTT